A single sample is the source of the 28 T cell receptor beta chains below, sequenced in a study of T cells in Graves' hyperthyroidism and ophthalmopathy. The CDR3 regions of TCR beta were amplified from RNA transcripts. HTBI primers were the set used in a first-round RT-PCR of the TCR CDR3. TCRdb called the multiplex PCR reads again in MiXCR, with one record for every CDR3 protein. The sample records hundreds of thousands of distinct CDR3 sequences, 16% being singletons. Sequencing used blood. These receptor sequences come from a woman between 18 and 30 years old with Graves' hyperthyroidism.

This clonotype appeared a few times. V usage is TRBV5-1 and J usage is TRBJ2-2; 10 bases are shared with TRBD2. CDR1 is SGHRS, CDR2 YFSETQ, per germline. V lost 1 base to trimming and J lost 6 bases; unmatched junction nucleotides: 3. The CDR3 is made up of 15 amino acids. The CDR3 region is CASSLQTSGSGELFF. The CDR3 nucleotides are TGCGCCAGCAGCTTGCAGACTAGCGGGTCCGGGGAGCTGTTTTTT.

The CDR3: CAWSVSAGSTYEQYF. The CDR3 DNA reads TGTGCCTGGAGTGTATCGGCGGGATCGACCTACGAGCAGTACTTC. The J gene is TRBJ2-7, the V gene TRBV30; possibly TRBD2 for D (6 bases). The germline gives CDR1 GTSNPN, CDR2 SVGIG (reference sequence). V lost 0 bases, J lost 2 bases, and 14 bases lay in between. The CDR3 covers 15 residues.

The CDR3 sequence is CASSLVSGQGGNEQFF. Here the CDR3 DNA reads TGTGCCAGCAGCTTAGTATCGGGACAGGGGGGCAATGAGCAGTTCTTC. The chain joins TRBV11-3 to TRBJ2-1, with 11 bases fitting TRBD1. CDR3 length: 16 amino acids. Germline values: CDR1 SGHNT, CDR2 YENEEA. Losses at the gene ends were 1 base for V and 6 bases for J; bases not matched to a gene: 5.

This chain connects TRBV20-1 to TRBJ2-6; D is ambiguous. CDR1 is DFQATT, CDR2 SNEGSKA, per germline (reference sequence). CDR3 size: 14 residues. CDR3 in DNA: TGCAGCGCCAAGGAGTTTTCTGGGGCCAACGTCCTGACTTTC. It specifies CSAKEFSGANVLTF.

V is TRBV30 and J is TRBJ2-7, with TRBD2 identical over 9 bases. Per germline, CDR1 GTSNPN and CDR2 SVGIG (reference sequence). V shed 3 bases and J 6 bases; nucleotides not matched to a gene: 9. This CDR3 spans 14 amino acids. CDR3 sequence (DNA): TGTGCCTGGAGCAAGACTAGCGGCCCCGGCGAGCAGTACTTC. This gives the protein CAWSKTSGPGEQYF.

Comments on this clonotype: A junction end diverges from the germline sequence, so it may reflect a read error. This chain uses TRBV7-2 with TRBJ1-5; D might be TRBD1 (6 bases). CDR3 length: 15 amino acids. CDR1 and CDR2 (germline): SGHTA, FQGNSA. This chain's CDR3 is CAGSLVQGSNQPQHF. CDR3 nucleotides: TGTGCCGGCAGCTTGGTCCAGGGGAGCAATCAGCCCCAGCATTTT.

There are many counts of this clonotype. The V gene is TRBV12-3 or TRBV12-4, the J gene TRBJ1-5; a weak D match, TRBD1 (6 bases). The CDR3 spans 16 residues. V was shortened by 5 bases and J by 5 bases, with 19 bases between the two germline ends. The CDR3 protein is CASSPMAGGGHQPQHF. CDR3 DNA sequence: TGTGCCAGCAGTCCGATGGCGGGGGGCGGCCATCAGCCCCAGCATTTT.

Notes on this clonotype: This could be a read error, since a much larger clone is one nucleotide away. The V call is TRBV6-1, the J call TRBJ2-1, with unresolved D. The J call may be in error: the DNA end matches TRBJ2-7 better. Looked up from germline, CDR1 is MNHNS and CDR2 is SASEGT. CDR3 length: 13 residues. The CDR3 loop reads CASSEGRVNEQYF. CDR3 bases: TGTGCCAGCAGTGAAGGTCGGGTCAATGAGCAGTACTTC.

This clonotype was picked up a small number of times. J is TRBJ2-7 and V is TRBV4-1; 10 bases agree with TRBD2. Germline CDR1 reads MGHRA; CDR2 reads YSYEKL. V was pared by 3 bases and J by 7 bases, with 6 bases of the junction left unmatched. This CDR3 has 14 amino acids. CDR3 sequence: CASSQLERGGEQYF. The CDR3 region has the DNA TGCGCCAGCAGCCAGTTAGAGCGGGGGGGAGAGCAGTACTTC.

In its sample, this clonotype was seen a few times. CDR3 residues: CASSLEDSLLGEQYF. The CDR3 region has the DNA TGTGCCAGCAGCTTAGAGGACAGCTTATTGGGGGAGCAGTACTTC. The genes are TRBV11-2 and TRBJ2-7, with D perhaps matching TRBD1 (6 bases). Trimming left V 0 bases short and J 7 bases short, with 16 bases between. Germline V gene lookup returns CDR1 SGHAT and CDR2 FQNNGV. The CDR3 has 15 residues.

This clonotype showed up many times. V is TRBV13 and J is TRBJ2-1, with TRBD2 matching over 10 bases. Germline V lookup: CDR1 PRHDT, CDR2 FYEKMQ (reference sequence). Losses at the gene ends were 5 bases for V and 9 bases for J; bases not matched to a gene: 10. The CDR3 has 15 amino acids. CDR3 DNA sequence: TGTGCCAGCAGCCTAATGGCTAGCGGGGGACTTGAGCAGTTCTTC. This sequence encodes CASSLMASGGLEQFF.

This clonotype was counted a few times. One end of the junction does not line up with germline, which may come from a read error. The chain recombines TRBV2 with TRBJ1-1; unclear D gene. This CDR3 has 15 residues. Germline V lookup: CDR1 SNHLY, CDR2 FYNNEI. CDR3 region: CASSEDLRALTETFF. For the CDR3, the DNA is TGTGCCAGCAGTGAAGACCTGAGGGCCCTCACTGAAACTTTCTTT.

The V and J genes are TRBV30 and TRBJ2-7; D call uncertain. CDR3 length: 11 amino acids. CDR1 is GTSNPN and CDR2 is SVGIG in the germline V gene (reference sequence). Trimming cost V 0 bases and J 6 bases, with 6 bases left between them. Here the CDR3 reads CAWSVRSEQYF. The CDR3 DNA reads as TGTGCCTGGAGTGTCCGAAGCGAGCAGTACTTC.

The chain joins TRBV12-3 or TRBV12-4 to TRBJ2-7; D uncertain. Judging by the DNA end, TRBJ2-1 fits better; the J call may be wrong. CDR3 length: 12 residues. The DNA of the CDR3 is TGTGCCAGCAGTTTTTTTCCCTACGAGCAGTTCTTC. Its protein product is CASSFFPYEQFF.

This clonotype was observed at least ten times. The gene calls are TRBV7-2 and TRBJ2-1, with TRBD1 as a possible D gene (5 bases). The CDR3 runs 14 residues. V lost 3 bases to trimming and J lost 8 bases, with 14 bases between them. Per the germline V gene, CDR1 is SGHTA and CDR2 is FQGNSA. The CDR3 sequence is CASSLKVGEHEQFF. DNA for the CDR3: TGTGCCAGCAGCTTGAAAGTAGGGGAACATGAGCAGTTCTTC.

This clonotype was counted many times. The rearrangement links TRBV2 to TRBJ2-7; the D is unclear. The CDR3 has 13 residues. The V and J ends lost 2 bases and 1 base respectively, with 6 bases between them. The germline V gene has CDR1 SNHLY and CDR2 FYNNEI. CDR3 sequence (DNA): TGTGCCAGCAGTGAATACAGATCCTACGAGCAGTACTTC. Translated, it gives CASSEYRSYEQYF.

The chain is built from TRBV20-1 and TRBJ2-3, with TRBD2 matching over 9 bases. The length of the CDR3 is 17 residues. Germline V gene sequence: CDR1 DFQATT, CDR2 SNEGSKA (reference sequence). The junction had 10 bases not matched to a gene; V was cut back by 0 bases and J by 3 bases. This CDR3 is CSAREVWREGRTDTQYF. The CDR3 DNA follows: TGCAGTGCTAGAGAAGTCTGGCGGGAGGGACGGACAGATACGCAGTATTTT.

This clonotype appeared a few times. This rearrangement joins TRBV7-6 to TRBJ2-7; TRBD1 agrees at 8 bases. The CDR3 extends over 14 amino acids. The germline CDR1 and CDR2 sequences are SGHVS and FNYEAQ. V dropped 1 base and J dropped 6; count of bases not matched to a gene: 5. The CDR3 DNA follows: TGTGCCAGCAGCTTAGAACCAGGGGGCGGCGAGCAGTACTTC. Amino acids: CASSLEPGGGEQYF.

This clonotype was seen repeatedly, ten times or more. The chain joins TRBV14 to TRBJ2-3, with a tentative D call TRBD2 (6 bases). In germline, CDR1 is SGHDN, CDR2 FVKESK. The V end was cut by 0 bases, the J end by 2 bases, with 18 bases between. The CDR3 runs to 18 residues. The CDR3 DNA reads TGTGCCAGCAGCCAAGATTCACCCATAGCGGAGGACACAGATACGCAGTATTTT. This gives the protein CASSQDSPIAEDTDTQYF. Combining the CDR3 with reference TRBV14 and TRBJ2-3 gives the whole variable domain EAGVTQFPSHSVIEKGQTVTLRCDPISGHDNLYWYRRVMGKEIKFLLHFVKESKQDESGMPNNRFLAERTGGTYSTLKVQPAELEDSGVYFCASSQDSPIAEDTDTQYFGPGTRLTVL.

This clonotype occurred many times. The chain has TRBV30 and TRBJ2-1; D uncertain. Trimming pared 0 bases from V and 8 bases from J, leaving 5 bases between. Germline CDR1 and CDR2: GTSNPN and SVGIG (reference sequence). This CDR3 is 11 amino acids long. CDR3 sequence reads: CAWSVLDEQFF. The CDR3 nucleotides are TGTGCCTGGAGTGTACTGGATGAGCAGTTCTTC.

This clonotype appeared a few times. This chain links TRBV7-6 with TRBJ2-3; TRBD2 aligns across 8 bases. The CDR3 consists of 18 residues. The V segment lost 1 base and the J segment 4 bases; nucleotides outside the gene matches: 13. Germline values: CDR1 SGHVS, CDR2 FNYEAQ. CDR3 amino acids: CASSLEGIAGPLPDTQYF. In nucleotides, the CDR3 is TGTGCCAGCAGCTTAGAGGGGATAGCGGGACCTTTACCAGATACGCAGTATTTT.

This clonotype was counted ten times or more. CDR3 protein: CASKRDSSWGQFF. In DNA form, the CDR3 reads TGTGCCAGCAAAAGGGACTCAAGCTGGGGGCAGTTCTTC. The rearrangement uses TRBV12-3 or TRBV12-4 and TRBJ2-1, with a tentative D call TRBD2 (6 bases). The CDR3 contains 13 residues. Between the trimmed V and J ends, which lost 7 bases and 12 bases, there was a span of 19 bases.

This clonotype was seen at least ten times. The chain uses TRBV24-1 and TRBJ2-5; D is uncertain. V lost 7 bases and J 5 bases, leaving 19 bases between the germline ends. Germline loops: CDR1 KGHDR, CDR2 SFDVKD. The CDR3 is 15 residues long. This CDR3 reads CATSALHGSGETQYF. The CDR3, as DNA: TGTGCCACCAGCGCCTTGCACGGCTCGGGCGAGACCCAGTACTTC.

This clonotype has a count of ten or more. The chain employs TRBV20-1 and TRBJ2-7; perhaps TRBD1 as D (5 bases). This CDR3 has 12 residues. Germline CDR1 is DFQATT and CDR2 is SNEGSKA (reference sequence). V was pared by 3 bases and J by 1 base, with 7 bases between. This CDR3 is CSARTASYEQYF. CDR3 nucleotides: TGCAGTGCTAGGACAGCGTCCTACGAGCAGTACTTC.

As to this clonotype: A read error may explain this, as a much larger clone is one base away. The rearrangement uses TRBV20-1 and TRBJ2-1; D is unclear. The CDR3 has 16 amino acids. The V end lost 6 bases, the J end lost 0 bases, and 18 bases lay between the germline ends. From germline, CDR1 is DFQATT and CDR2 SNEGSKA (reference sequence). CDR3 protein: CSAAPVAPSSYNEQFF. CDR3 sequence (DNA): TGCAGTGCAGCCCCTGTGGCGCCCAGCTCCTACAATGAGCAGTTCTTC.

The chain couples TRBV6-1 to TRBJ2-4; D remains unclear. CDR3 size: 17 residues. V gave up 6 bases and J gave up 1 base, with 19 bases separating them. In germline, CDR1 is MNHNS, CDR2 SASEGT. In DNA, the CDR3 is TGTGCCAGCAGCCAAGGCGGCGGCGCTGGGGCCAAAAACATTCAGTACTTC. This codes for CASSQGGGAGAKNIQYF.

This chain connects TRBV19 to TRBJ2-1; possible D gene TRBD1, 5 bases. The CDR3 loop spans 15 amino acids. The germline V gene encodes CDR1 LNHDA and CDR2 SQIVND (reference sequence). Trimming pared 3 bases from V and 3 bases from J, leaving 12 bases between. In DNA form, the CDR3 reads TGTGCCAGTAGTATTTCGCCAGGGCTCTACAATGAGCAGTTCTTC. Translation gives CASSISPGLYNEQFF.

This chain links TRBV30 with TRBJ2-1; TRBD2 is a possible D gene (8 bases). This CDR3 region has 16 residues. The V and J ends lost 8 bases and 14 bases respectively, with 34 bases between them. Germline V gene data show CDR1 as GTSNPN and CDR2 as SVGIG (reference sequence). CDR3 coding DNA: TGTGCCCAAAACCAGGGGGGTATGGCTAGCGGGCATGGGGAGTTCTTC. Amino acids: CAQNQGGMASGHGEFF.